This T cell receptor (beta chain) was found in a study of blood T cells in healthy people across ages. CDR3 length equals 14 residues. Germline V gene data show CDR1 as ENHRY and CDR2 as SYGVKD. V lost 8 bases to trimming and J lost 4 bases; unmatched junction nucleotides: 10. Then a second PCR, running roughly 7 to 11 cycles, was carried out with a sample-barcoded 5' primer and a J-beta primer mix. TCRdb redid the calling of the 5' RACE reads with MiXCR, one entry per CDR3 protein. The sample carries approximately 830,000 distinct CDR3 sequences, less than 80% recorded once. General study findings and limits: A greater number of naive CD4+ cells and higher diversity distinguished long-lived donors from aged donors. Naive and antigen-experienced cells were not separated, limiting conclusive comparison. Strong correlation was found linking TCR beta diversity to naive T cell percentage.

Concerning this clonotype: What it binds is not known.

This clonotype originated in a man aged 25 to 40 in good health. The sequenced sample was blood. The V and J genes are TRBV10-3 and TRBJ1-2, with 7 bases aligning to TRBD1. CDR3 protein: CAIQRQGTSYGYTF. The DNA of the CDR3 is TGTGCCATCCAGAGACAGGGTACGAGCTATGGCTACACCTTC.